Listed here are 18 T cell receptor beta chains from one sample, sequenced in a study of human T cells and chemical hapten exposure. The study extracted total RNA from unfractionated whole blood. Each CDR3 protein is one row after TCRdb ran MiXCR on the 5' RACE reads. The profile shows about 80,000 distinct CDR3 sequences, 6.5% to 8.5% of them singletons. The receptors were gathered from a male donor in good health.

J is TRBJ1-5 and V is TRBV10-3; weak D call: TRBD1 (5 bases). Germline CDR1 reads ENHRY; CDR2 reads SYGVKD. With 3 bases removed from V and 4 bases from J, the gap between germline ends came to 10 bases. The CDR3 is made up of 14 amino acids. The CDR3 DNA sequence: TGTGCCATCAGTGATCAAAACAGGAATCAGCCCCAGCATTTT. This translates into CAISDQNRNQPQHF.

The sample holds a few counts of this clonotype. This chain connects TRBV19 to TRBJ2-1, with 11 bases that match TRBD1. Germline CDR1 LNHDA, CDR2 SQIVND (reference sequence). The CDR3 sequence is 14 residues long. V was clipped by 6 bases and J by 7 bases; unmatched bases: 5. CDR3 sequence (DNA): TGTGCCAGTAGGGACAGGGGGCTTCGGAATGAGCAGTTCTTC. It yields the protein CASRDRGLRNEQFF. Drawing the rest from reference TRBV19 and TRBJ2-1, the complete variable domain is DGGITQSPKYLFRKEGQNVTLSCEQNLNHDAMYWYRQDPGQGLRLIYYSQIVNDFQKGDIAEGYSVSREKKESFPLTVTSAQKNPTAFYLCASRDRGLRNEQFFGPGTRLTVL.

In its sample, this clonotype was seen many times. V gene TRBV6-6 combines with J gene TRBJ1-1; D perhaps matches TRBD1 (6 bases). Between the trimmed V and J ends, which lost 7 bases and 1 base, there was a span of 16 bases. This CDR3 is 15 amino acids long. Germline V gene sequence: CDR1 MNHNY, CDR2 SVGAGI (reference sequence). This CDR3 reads CASIPVGTSNTEAFF. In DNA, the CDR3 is TGTGCCAGCATCCCCGTGGGGACATCGAACACTGAAGCTTTCTTT.

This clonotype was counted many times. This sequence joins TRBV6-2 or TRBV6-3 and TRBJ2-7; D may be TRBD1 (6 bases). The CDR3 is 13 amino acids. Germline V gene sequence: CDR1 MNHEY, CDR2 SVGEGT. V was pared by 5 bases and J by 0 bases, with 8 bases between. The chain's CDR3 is CASSGQNSYEQYF. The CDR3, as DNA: TGTGCCAGCAGTGGACAGAACTCCTACGAGCAGTACTTC.

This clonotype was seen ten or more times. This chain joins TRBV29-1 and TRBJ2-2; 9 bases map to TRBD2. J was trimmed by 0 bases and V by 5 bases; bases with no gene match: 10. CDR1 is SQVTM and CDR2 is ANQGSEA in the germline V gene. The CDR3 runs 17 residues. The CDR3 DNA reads TGCAGCGTTTTGCGGGAGGGCCGAGGGGCGAACACCGGGGAGCTGTTTTTT. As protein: CSVLREGRGANTGELFF.

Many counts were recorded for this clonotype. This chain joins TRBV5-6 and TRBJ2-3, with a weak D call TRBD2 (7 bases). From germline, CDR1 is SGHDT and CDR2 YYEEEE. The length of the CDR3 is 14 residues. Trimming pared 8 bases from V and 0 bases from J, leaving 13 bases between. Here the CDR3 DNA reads TGTGCCAGTGGCGGGGGCCTTAGCACAGATACGCAGTATTTT. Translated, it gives CASGGGLSTDTQYF.

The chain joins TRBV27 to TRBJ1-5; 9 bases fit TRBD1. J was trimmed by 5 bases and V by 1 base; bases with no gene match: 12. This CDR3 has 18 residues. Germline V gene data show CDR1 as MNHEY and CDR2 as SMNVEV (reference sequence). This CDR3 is CASSLLGGIGTGHQPQHF. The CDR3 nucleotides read TGTGCCAGCAGTTTATTAGGCGGCATTGGGACAGGGCATCAGCCCCAGCATTTT.

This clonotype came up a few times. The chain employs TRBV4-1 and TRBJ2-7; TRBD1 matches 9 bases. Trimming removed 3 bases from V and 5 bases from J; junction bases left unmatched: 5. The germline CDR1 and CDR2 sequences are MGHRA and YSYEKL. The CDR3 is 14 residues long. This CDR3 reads CASSQAGTGNEQYF. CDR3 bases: TGCGCCAGCAGCCAGGCCGGGACAGGGAACGAGCAGTACTTC.

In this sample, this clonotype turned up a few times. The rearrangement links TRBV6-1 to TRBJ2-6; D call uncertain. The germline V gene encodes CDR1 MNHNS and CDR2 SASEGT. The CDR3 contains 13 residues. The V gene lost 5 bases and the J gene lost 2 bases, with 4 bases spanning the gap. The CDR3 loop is CASSLPGANVLTF. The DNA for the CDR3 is TGTGCCAGCAGTCTCCCTGGGGCCAACGTCCTGACTTTC.

CDR3 sequence reads: CASSLDNSNQPQHF. The CDR3 DNA reads TGTGCCAGCAGCCTGGACAATAGCAATCAGCCCCAGCATTTT. This sequence joins TRBV6-5 and TRBJ1-5; possible D gene TRBD1, 5 bases. CDR1 is MNHEY and CDR2 is SVGAGI in the germline V gene. The CDR3 spans 14 residues. The V end lost 6 bases, the J end lost 0 bases, and 9 bases lay between the germline ends.

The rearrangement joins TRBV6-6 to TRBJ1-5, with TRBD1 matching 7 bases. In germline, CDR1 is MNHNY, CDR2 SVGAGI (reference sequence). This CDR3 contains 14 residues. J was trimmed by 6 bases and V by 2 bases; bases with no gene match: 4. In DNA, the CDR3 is TGTGCCAGCAGTTACGGGACAGAGGGTCAGCCCCAGCATTTT. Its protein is CASSYGTEGQPQHF.

Here the CDR3 reads CASSYSVPVSEAFF. The CDR3 DNA follows: TGTGCCAGCAGTTACAGCGTGCCGGTCAGTGAAGCTTTCTTT. The rearrangement uses TRBV6-6 and TRBJ1-1; D is ambiguous. Germline lookup yields CDR1 MNHNY and CDR2 SVGAGI (reference sequence). The CDR3 is made up of 14 amino acids. Trimming shortened V by 2 bases and J by 7 bases, and 14 bases separated the two germline ends.

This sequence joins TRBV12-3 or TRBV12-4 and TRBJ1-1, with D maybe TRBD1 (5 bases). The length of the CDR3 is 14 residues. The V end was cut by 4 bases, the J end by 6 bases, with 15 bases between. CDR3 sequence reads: CASSSSGGDAEAFF. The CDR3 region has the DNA TGTGCCAGCAGTTCCAGTGGTGGGGACGCTGAAGCTTTCTTT.

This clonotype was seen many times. DNA of the CDR3: TGCAGTGCTAGAGATGGGAACACCGGGGAGCTGTTTTTT. This translates into CSARDGNTGELFF. The chain employs TRBV20-1 and TRBJ2-2; D not certain. Germline V gene data show CDR1 as DFQATT and CDR2 as SNEGSKA (reference sequence). The CDR3 has 13 amino acids. The V end lost 0 bases, the J end lost 1 base, and 3 bases lay between the germline ends.

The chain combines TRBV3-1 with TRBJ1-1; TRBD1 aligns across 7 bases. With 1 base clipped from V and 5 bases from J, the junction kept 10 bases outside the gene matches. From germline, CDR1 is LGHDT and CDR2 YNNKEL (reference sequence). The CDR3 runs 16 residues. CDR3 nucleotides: TGTGCCAGCAGCCAAGGTACAACAGGGGAGCGTACTGAAGCTTTCTTT. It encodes CASSQGTTGERTEAFF.

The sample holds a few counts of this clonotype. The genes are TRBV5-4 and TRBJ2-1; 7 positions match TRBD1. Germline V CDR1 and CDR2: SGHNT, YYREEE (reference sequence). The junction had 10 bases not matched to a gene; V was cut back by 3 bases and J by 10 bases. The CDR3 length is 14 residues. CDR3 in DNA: TGTGCCAGCAGCTCGGATTTAGACAGGGAGGAGCAGTTCTTC. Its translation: CASSSDLDREEQFF.

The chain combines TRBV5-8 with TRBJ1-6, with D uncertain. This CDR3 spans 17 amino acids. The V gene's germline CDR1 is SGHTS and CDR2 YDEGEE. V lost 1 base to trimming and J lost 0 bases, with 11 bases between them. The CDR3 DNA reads TGTGCCAGCAGCTTGTCCCCCGCGAACTCCTATAATTCACCCCTCCACTTT. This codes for CASSLSPANSYNSPLHF.

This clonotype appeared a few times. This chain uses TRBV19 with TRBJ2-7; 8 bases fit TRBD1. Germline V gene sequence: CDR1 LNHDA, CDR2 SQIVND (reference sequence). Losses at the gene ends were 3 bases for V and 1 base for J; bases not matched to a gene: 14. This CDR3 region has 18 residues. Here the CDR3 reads CASSIKVGWDRTSYEQYF. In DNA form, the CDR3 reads TGTGCCAGTAGTATCAAAGTAGGTTGGGACAGGACTTCCTACGAGCAGTACTTC.